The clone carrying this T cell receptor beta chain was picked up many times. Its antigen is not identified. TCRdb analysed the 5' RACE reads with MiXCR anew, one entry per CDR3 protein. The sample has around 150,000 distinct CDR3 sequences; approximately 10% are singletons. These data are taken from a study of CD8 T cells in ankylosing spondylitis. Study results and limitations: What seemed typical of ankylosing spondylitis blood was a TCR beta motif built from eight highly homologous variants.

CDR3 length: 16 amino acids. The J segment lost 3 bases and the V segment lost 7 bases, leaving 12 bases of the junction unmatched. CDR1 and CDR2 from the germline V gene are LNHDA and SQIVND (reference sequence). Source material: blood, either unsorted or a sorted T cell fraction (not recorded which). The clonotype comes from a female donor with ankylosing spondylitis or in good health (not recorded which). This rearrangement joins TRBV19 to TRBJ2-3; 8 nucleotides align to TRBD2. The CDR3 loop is CASTIYGGAGTDTQYF. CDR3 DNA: TGTGCCAGTACCATTTACGGGGGGGCCGGAACAGATACGCAGTATTTT.